This TCR beta chain was captured by sequencing in a study of T-cell reconstitution after alpha-beta-depleted transplantation in children. The study, taken as a whole, reports: By one year post-transplant, T-cell counts and diversity largely arose from T cells that were newly produced.

The trim removed 1 base at V and 1 base at J, leaving 1 base unmatched. CDR3 size: 15 residues. Germline CDR1 and CDR2: SGHTA and FQGNSA. In the case of this clonotype: Its target is unknown.

Construction of the TCRbeta library involved unique molecular identifiers. TCRdb reprocessed the PCR reads with MiXCR, giving one entry per CDR3 protein. This table has around 78,000 distinct CDR3 sequences, roughly an eighth appearing once. V gene TRBV7-2 combines with J gene TRBJ2-1; 7 bases fit TRBD2. The receptor's source is a male patient between 2 and 9 years old who had a stem cell transplant for acute lymphoblastic leukemia, so the T cells may come from the graft donor. The specimen comprised PBMCs, mostly from graft donor cells, sampled 180 days after TCRalphabeta/CD19-depleted stem cell transplant. CDR3 coding DNA: TGTGCCAGCAGCTTAGTCGGGGGGTCCTACAATGAGCAGTTCTTC. It codes for CASSLVGGSYNEQFF.